These 22 T cell receptor beta chains share one sample of origin, sequenced in a study of T cell repertoires in cytomegalovirus infection. TCRdb re-called the reads through MiXCR, storing one row per CDR3 protein. Of approximately 270,000 distinct CDR3 sequences in the sample, 20% to 25% are singletons; the top ten hold approximately 20%. Their antigen targets remain unknown. The specimen comprised cultured PBMCs, sampled from culture after CMV antigen stimulation. These TCRs come from a human donor in good health (CMV status not recorded). Some clones in this sample may be carry-over from other donors' samples.

This clonotype came up many times. CDR3 bases: TGTGCCAGCAGCTTAGACGGGAGAGACAATGAGCAGTTCTTC. This translates into CASSLDGRDNEQFF. V and J are TRBV7-2 and TRBJ2-1; tentative D call: TRBD2 (6 bases). Trimming took 1 base from V and 5 from J, leaving 9 bases between them. This CDR3 has 14 amino acids. CDR1 and CDR2 (germline): SGHTA, FQGNSA.

This rearrangement joins TRBV10-3 to TRBJ2-5; 8 nucleotides align to TRBD2. The CDR3 extends over 18 amino acids. Germline assignment: CDR1 ENHRY and CDR2 SYGVKD. The V segment lost 10 bases and the J segment 2 bases; nucleotides outside the gene matches: 21. CDR3 amino acids: CATLSRGGDDVRQETQYF. The CDR3 DNA sequence: TGTGCCACCTTGTCCCGGGGGGGAGATGATGTGCGACAAGAGACCCAGTACTTC.

This clonotype turned up a few times. The V gene is TRBV12-3 or TRBV12-4, the J gene TRBJ1-3, with 8 bases identical to TRBD1. Unmatched junction bases numbered 4, after V lost 6 bases and J lost 0 bases. The CDR3 has 15 residues. The CDR3 protein is CASRGQENSGNTIYF. The CDR3 bases are TGTGCCAGCAGGGGACAGGAAAACTCTGGAAACACCATATATTTT.

V is TRBV15 and J is TRBJ1-4, with a weak D call TRBD1 (6 bases). The germline V gene has CDR1 LNHNV and CDR2 YYDKDF (reference sequence). Trimming left V 8 bases short and J 7 bases short, with 20 bases between. The CDR3 sequence is 15 residues long. This CDR3 is CATSDDQGFREKLFF. CDR3 DNA: TGTGCCACCTCCGACGACCAGGGGTTTCGTGAAAAACTGTTTTTT.

The gene calls are TRBV19 and TRBJ2-2; 8 bases line up with TRBD1. Germline-derived CDR1 and CDR2 are LNHDA and SQIVND (reference sequence). The CDR3 sequence is 13 residues long. Trimming removed 4 bases from V and 7 bases from J; junction bases left unmatched: 2. The CDR3 spells CASSRDRLGELFF. DNA of the CDR3: TGTGCCAGTAGTAGGGACAGGCTCGGGGAGCTGTTTTTT.

The J gene is TRBJ2-3, the V gene TRBV9; TRBD2 is a possible D gene (5 bases). This CDR3 region has 14 residues. Germline V CDR1 and CDR2: SGDLS, YYNGEE. With 2 bases removed from V and 2 bases from J, the gap between germline ends came to 9 bases. CDR3: CASSVDGVTDTQYF. The CDR3 bases are TGTGCCAGCAGCGTTGACGGGGTCACAGATACGCAGTATTTT. Full variable domain (rest looked up from reference TRBV9 and TRBJ2-3): DSGVTQTPKHLITATGQRVTLRCSPRSGDLSVYWYQQSLDQGLQFLIQYYNGEERAKGNILERFSAQQFPDLHSELNLSSLELGDSALYFCASSVDGVTDTQYFGPGTRLTVL.

This clonotype turned up a few times. The CDR3 loop reads CASSIYPTSGYNEQFF. DNA of the CDR3: TGTGCCAGTAGTATCTACCCGACTAGCGGTTACAATGAGCAGTTCTTC. The chain uses TRBV19 and TRBJ2-1; 9 bases agree with TRBD2. V was clipped by 3 bases and J by 4 bases; unmatched bases: 7. Germline CDR1 LNHDA, CDR2 SQIVND (reference sequence). The CDR3 loop spans 16 amino acids.

The V and J genes are TRBV30 and TRBJ1-1; possible D gene TRBD1, 5 bases. V lost 4 bases and J lost 6, with 12 bases in between. This CDR3 has 12 residues. CDR1 is GTSNPN, CDR2 SVGIG, per germline (reference sequence). The chain's CDR3 is CAWMRGGAEAFF. The DNA of the CDR3 is TGTGCCTGGATGAGGGGAGGGGCTGAAGCTTTCTTT.

The chain uses TRBV24-1 and TRBJ1-2; 11 bases line up with TRBD1. Germline CDR1 and CDR2: KGHDR and SFDVKD. V shed 7 bases, J shed 7 bases, and the junction held 4 bases outside the gene matches. The CDR3 extends over 13 amino acids. CDR3 sequence: CATRGQGASGYTF. CDR3 sequence (DNA): TGTGCCACCAGAGGACAGGGGGCCTCTGGCTACACCTTC.

The chain joins TRBV5-4 to TRBJ2-7; D is perhaps TRBD1 or TRBD2 (5 bases each). The CDR3 consists of 13 residues. Germline loops: CDR1 SGHNT, CDR2 YYREEE (reference sequence). V lost 3 bases and J 7 bases, leaving 14 bases between the germline ends. The chain's CDR3 is CASSWGLMGEQYF. As DNA, the CDR3 is TGTGCCAGCAGCTGGGGGTTAATGGGAGAGCAGTACTTC.

This sequence joins TRBV20-1 and TRBJ2-7; 9 bases fit TRBD2. Germline-derived CDR1 and CDR2 are DFQATT and SNEGSKA (reference sequence). With V trimmed by 5 bases and J by 1 base, 9 bases remained unmatched. This CDR3 is built from 15 residues. The CDR3 nucleotides read TGCAGTGCTGACGGCCAAGCGGGAGGTTCCTACGAGCAGTACTTC. Its translation: CSADGQAGGSYEQYF.

This clonotype was detected only once. The chain is built from TRBV6-6 and TRBJ2-5; D possibly matches TRBD1 or TRBD2 (5 bases each). CDR3 length equals 15 residues. Germline assignment: CDR1 MNHNY and CDR2 SVGAGI (reference sequence). Deletions cut 0 bases from V and 3 bases from J, with 11 bases between. The CDR3 DNA follows: TGTGCCAGCAGTTACTCGTACCAGGGAGAAGAGACCCAGTACTTC. Encoded protein: CASSYSYQGEETQYF.

The chain is built from TRBV7-9 and TRBJ1-5, with D tentatively TRBD1 (6 bases). V lost 5 bases and J lost 6, with 11 bases in between. The CDR3 loop spans 13 amino acids. The germline CDR1 and CDR2 sequences are SEHNR and FQNEAQ (reference sequence). CDR3 sequence reads: CASSPRGSQPQHF. CDR3 in DNA: TGTGCCAGCAGCCCCAGGGGTAGTCAGCCCCAGCATTTT.

The chain joins TRBV5-6 to TRBJ2-1, with D uncertain. V lost 2 bases and J 9 bases, leaving 9 bases between the germline ends. This CDR3 region has 12 residues. The germline CDR1 and CDR2 sequences are SGHDT and YYEEEE. CDR3 DNA: TGTGCCAGCAGCTTACGGTTAGTTGAGCAGTTCTTC. It encodes CASSLRLVEQFF. Variable domain in full (rest from reference TRBV5-6 and TRBJ2-1): DAGVTQSPTHLIKTRGQQVTLRCSPKSGHDTVSWYQQALGQGPQFIFQYYEEEERQRGNFPDRFSGHQFPNYSSELNVNALLLGDSALYLCASSLRLVEQFFGPGTRLTVL.

V usage is TRBV12-3 or TRBV12-4 and J usage is TRBJ1-1; D is possibly TRBD1 (5 bases). The V and J ends lost 7 bases and 11 bases respectively, with 23 bases between them. This CDR3 has 14 amino acids. The CDR3 protein is CASTPGVTPPTAFF. The DNA of the CDR3 is TGTGCCAGCACCCCGGGGGTTACCCCACCAACGGCTTTCTTT.

In this sample, this clonotype turned up a few times. The chain joins TRBV6-2 or TRBV6-3 to TRBJ2-1, with TRBD1 identical over 9 bases. V lost 6 bases, J lost 6 bases, and 12 bases stayed unmatched. The length of the CDR3 is 16 residues. CDR1 and CDR2 (germline): MNHEY, SVGEGT. CDR3 sequence: CASRPVGGTGLNEQFF. CDR3 bases: TGTGCCAGCAGGCCGGTAGGCGGGACAGGGCTCAATGAGCAGTTCTTC.

With respect to this clonotype: Germline and junction disagree at one end, which may indicate a read error. V usage is TRBV5-6 and J usage is TRBJ1-1, with D tentatively TRBD1 (5 bases). The length of the CDR3 is 15 residues. The germline CDR1 and CDR2 sequences are SGHDT and YYEEEE. Here the CDR3 DNA reads TGTGACAGCAGCTTATTAGGGACTTTGAACACTGAAGCTTTCTTT. Translated: CDSSLLGTLNTEAFF.

The chain joins TRBV15 to TRBJ1-6, with TRBD1 as a possible D gene (5 bases). Looked up from germline, CDR1 is LNHNV and CDR2 is YYDKDF (reference sequence). The CDR3 has 15 residues. V lost 0 bases to trimming and J lost 7 bases, with 10 bases between them. The CDR3 loop is CATSRERGGNSPLHF. CDR3 nucleotide sequence: TGTGCCACCAGCAGAGAAAGGGGCGGAAATTCACCCCTCCACTTT.

This chain links TRBV7-9 with TRBJ2-1, with D perhaps matching TRBD2 (5 bases). The germline V and J ends were trimmed by 2 bases and 7 bases, with 12 bases remaining between them. Germline assignment: CDR1 SEHNR and CDR2 FQNEAQ (reference sequence). The CDR3 spans 14 residues. CDR3 protein: CASSLSWLANEQFF. CDR3 DNA: TGTGCCAGCAGCTTATCATGGCTAGCTAATGAGCAGTTCTTC.

This chain uses TRBV19 with TRBJ2-1; 11 nucleotides line up with TRBD2. CDR1 is LNHDA and CDR2 is SQIVND in the germline V gene (reference sequence). The trim removed 4 bases at V and 9 bases at J, leaving 8 bases unmatched. CDR3 length: 15 amino acids. The CDR3 nucleotides read TGTGCCAGTAGTACCGGGACTAGCGGTATTTTTGAGCAGTTCTTC. Encoded protein: CASSTGTSGIFEQFF.

This clonotype showed up just a few times. The V call is TRBV7-2, the J call TRBJ1-1; no clear D gene. CDR1 is SGHTA, CDR2 FQGNSA, per germline. The germline V and J ends were trimmed by 3 bases and 3 bases, with 8 bases remaining between them. There are 13 residues in the CDR3. CDR3 region: CASSFGGHTEAFF. In DNA, the CDR3 is TGTGCCAGCAGCTTTGGAGGGCACACTGAAGCTTTCTTT.

The chain uses TRBV6-2 or TRBV6-3 and TRBJ2-1; 7 bases map to TRBD2. CDR1 is MNHEY and CDR2 is SVGEGT in the germline V gene. This CDR3 is built from 16 residues. V dropped 2 bases and J dropped 4; count of bases not matched to a gene: 8. The CDR3 loop reads CASSYRSGAYYNEQFF. In nucleotides, the CDR3 is TGTGCCAGCAGTTACCGAAGCGGGGCCTATTACAATGAGCAGTTCTTC.